The 10 T cell receptor beta chains below all came from one sample that was sequenced in a study of identifying expanded T cells in peripheral blood. Method: immunoSEQ multiplex PCR; TCRdb's copy keeps in-frame clones and lacks some. The top ten hold around 15% of the sample, which has approximately 56,000 clones, about 80% seen once. The material sequenced was blood. The receptors shown here come from a person between 18 and 75 years old in good health.

The V gene is TRBV9, the J gene TRBJ2-5, with 10 bases matching TRBD1. The CDR3 loop spans 19 amino acids. CDR1 is SGDLS and CDR2 is YYNGEE in the germline V gene. J lost 5 bases, V lost 4 bases, and 20 bases had no gene match. The CDR3 DNA reads TGTGCCAGCAGCCCCGGGACAGGGGACGCCGCTAGGTTGGGGGAGACCCAGTACTTC. This codes for CASSPGTGDAARLGETQYF.

The chain employs TRBV27 and TRBJ2-7; D assignment may be TRBD1 or TRBD2 (5 bases each). The CDR3 consists of 17 residues. The germline CDR1 and CDR2 sequences are MNHEY and SMNVEV (reference sequence). The V gene lost 6 bases and the J gene lost 2 bases, with 23 bases spanning the gap. CDR3 in amino acids: CASSPQASATGPYEQYF. CDR3 sequence (DNA): TGTGCCAGCAGCCCACAGGCCAGTGCAACGGGGCCCTACGAGCAGTACTTC.

J is TRBJ1-2 and V is TRBV7-2; D is undetermined. Germline assignment: CDR1 SGHTA and CDR2 FQGNSA. V lost 1 base and J lost 4, with 13 bases in between. The CDR3 contains 15 residues. The CDR3 nucleotides are TGTGCCAGCAGCTTAGAGCTGGGAGCGGGCTATGGCTACACCTTC. This sequence encodes CASSLELGAGYGYTF.

The chain recombines TRBV27 with TRBJ1-2; tentative D call: TRBD1 (5 bases). V gave up 2 bases and J gave up 4 bases, with 14 bases separating them. Looked up from germline, CDR1 is MNHEY and CDR2 is SMNVEV (reference sequence). The CDR3 consists of 15 residues. The DNA for the CDR3 is TGTGCCAGCAGTTTAACGGGACGGACTATCTATGGCTACACCTTC. The encoded protein is CASSLTGRTIYGYTF.

The chain joins TRBV21-1 to TRBJ2-7. TRBV21-1 is given as a pseudogene. The length of the CDR3 is 16 residues. CDR3 amino acids: CASSKDEYPNPYEQYV. CDR3 nucleotide sequence: TGTGCCAGCAGCAAAGACGAGTATCCCAACCCCTACGAGCAGTACGTC.

In its sample, this clone was seen a few times. The same CDR3 also results from other DNA sequences found in this sample. This chain joins TRBV6-6 and TRBJ1-5, with D unclear. Trimming took 6 bases from V and 5 from J, leaving 14 bases between them. From germline, CDR1 is MNHNY and CDR2 SVGAGI (reference sequence). The CDR3 length is 14 residues. This CDR3 reads CASSLDYRDQPQHF. The CDR3, as DNA: TGTGCCAGCAGCTTGGACTACCGAGATCAGCCCCAGCATTTT.

The chain couples TRBV11-2 to TRBJ1-3; possible D gene TRBD1, 5 bases. V was trimmed by 1 base and J by 0 bases, leaving 10 bases between them. Germline CDR1 reads SGHAT; CDR2 reads FQNNGV. The length of the CDR3 is 16 residues. The CDR3 here is CASSLATGFSGNTIYF. For the CDR3, the DNA is TGTGCCAGCAGCTTAGCTACAGGTTTCTCTGGAAACACCATATATTTT.

This clone was counted only a few times. This rearrangement joins TRBV7-9 to TRBJ1-1; TRBD1 might be the D (5 bases). Germline CDR1 and CDR2: SEHNR and FQNEAQ (reference sequence). The ends were cut back, 5 bases at V and 7 bases at J, with 8 bases in the middle. The CDR3 totals 11 residues. CDR3: CASSPDSEAFF. The DNA of the CDR3 is TGTGCCAGCAGCCCCGACAGTGAAGCTTTCTTT.

The chain links TRBV7-7 to TRBJ2-2, with D possibly TRBD2 on 6 matching bases. The CDR3 spans 14 residues. V was cut by 3 bases and J by 6 bases, with 11 bases left in between. CDR1 and CDR2 (germline): SSHAT, FNYEAQ (reference sequence). The CDR3 sequence is CASSFTEGSGELFF. CDR3 DNA: TGTGCCAGCAGCTTTACGGAGGGATCCGGGGAGCTGTTTTTT.

The chain is built from TRBV4-3 and TRBJ1-1, with D uncertain. V was clipped by 2 bases and J by 2 bases, with 0 bases between them. Germline CDR1 LGHNA, CDR2 YSLEER. The length of the CDR3 is 11 residues. CDR3 loop: CASSQNTEAFF. CDR3 bases: TGCGCCAGCAGCCAAAACACTGAAGCTTTCTTT.